This is a list of T cell receptor beta chains from one sample in a study of OX40 agonist ivuxolimab in advanced cancers. Measured with immunoSEQ multiplex PCR; TCRdb has only the in-frame clones, and not every one. The sample consists of some 90,000 clones, 91% of them appearing once. The input for sequencing was CD4+ or CD8+ T cells sorted from blood, taken in a trial of the OX40 agonist ivuxolimab. The receptors shown here come from an adult with an advanced solid tumor such as melanoma, head and neck, liver or kidney cancer. The CDR3 runs from the conserved cysteine through the conserved F or W. The order of the fields is V gene, CDR3 length, D gene, clone size, J gene, CDR3 protein, CDR3 DNA. The D gene is left open where the match is weak. The listing skips clone size in some rows; elsewhere it reads once, few, many or a size class.

>TRBV11-3|12|-|-|TRBJ2-1
CASSYTDNEQFF
TGTGCCAGCAGCTATACAGACAATGAGCAGTTCTTC
>TRBV7-9|11|-|-|TRBJ2-7
CASSFSYEQYF
TGTGCCAGCAGCTTCTCCTACGAGCAGTACTTC
>TRBV11-3|14|-|-|TRBJ1-4
CASSLGQSNEKLFF
TGTGCCAGCAGCTTAGGACAGAGTAATGAAAAACTGTTTTTT
>TRBV19|15|-|-|TRBJ2-5
CASSIGGGFQETQYF
TGTGCCAGTAGTATAGGCGGAGGGTTCCAAGAGACCCAGTACTTC
>TRBV4-1|16|-|-|TRBJ1-4
CASSQDRGTGNEKLFF
TGCGCCAGCAGCCAAGATCGGGGGACGGGTAATGAAAAACTGTTTTTT
>TRBV19|14|-|few|TRBJ2-3
CASSMGTIPDTQYF
TGTGCCAGTAGTATGGGTACTATTCCAGATACGCAGTATTTT
>TRBV28|15|TRBD2|-|TRBJ2-1
CASSLYGGEQDEQFF
TGTGCCAGCAGTTTGTACGGGGGGGAGCAAGATGAGCAGTTCTTC
>TRBV6-5|14|TRBD1|few|TRBJ1-2
CASRTRGLFYGYTF
TGTGCCAGCAGAACCAGGGGGTTATTCTATGGCTACACCTTC
>TRBV2|14|-|-|TRBJ2-3
CASSEDRYTDTQYF
TGTGCCAGCAGTGAGGACAGATACACAGATACGCAGTATTTT
>TRBV5-1|17|-|few|TRBJ1-2
CASSFVETASSNNGYTF
TGCGCCAGCAGCTTCGTGGAAACAGCAAGCTCTAACAATGGCTACACCTTC
>TRBV7-9|18|TRBD2|-|TRBJ2-7
CASSSGLAGRSGSYEQYF
TGTGCCAGCAGCTCCGGACTAGCGGGAAGAAGTGGTTCCTACGAGCAGTACTTC
>TRBV7-3|15|TRBD1|-|TRBJ1-1
CASSLMGGQGTEAFF
TGTGCCAGCAGCTTAATGGGGGGACAGGGCACTGAAGCTTTCTTT
>TRBV4-2|15|-|once|TRBJ2-7
CASSQVARDFDEQYF
TGTGCCAGCAGCCAAGTGGCACGGGATTTTGACGAGCAGTACTTC
>TRBV11-3|16|-|-|TRBJ2-7
CASSLARFSPGDEQYF
TGTGCCAGCAGCTTAGCCCGCTTCTCCCCAGGGGACGAGCAGTACTTC
>TRBV28|14|-|-|TRBJ2-1
CASSTPRGRWEQFF
TGTGCCAGCAGTACCCCCCGTGGGAGGTGGGAGCAGTTCTTC
>TRBV9|16|TRBD2|-|TRBJ2-7
CASSAPRASGDYEQYF
TGTGCCAGCAGCGCCCCCCGGGCTAGCGGTGACTACGAGCAGTACTTC
>TRBV28|11|-|-|TRBJ2-5
CASSLLGTQYF
TGTGCCAGCAGCCTATTGGGGACCCAGTACTTC
>TRBV11-2|11|-|-|TRBJ1-1
CASSPLRAPRF
TGTGCCAGCAGCCCCTTGAGAGCCCCGAGGTTT
>TRBV28|15|-|few|TRBJ2-7
CASNRGRVLTYEQYF
TGTGCCAGCAATCGTGGGCGGGTCCTGACCTACGAGCAGTACTTC
>TRBV7-6|18|TRBD1|-|TRBJ2-4
CASSTGTGLALAKNIQYF
TGTGCCAGCAGCACCGGGACAGGGTTAGCTCTAGCCAAAAACATTCAGTACTTC
>TRBV11-3|12|-|-|TRBJ2-1
CASSLGSFLQFF
TGTGCCAGCAGCTTAGGCAGTTTCCTCCAGTTCTTC
>TRBV14|16|TRBD1|-|TRBJ1-1
CASSLNRGRRNTEAFF
TGTGCCAGCAGCCTAAACAGGGGGCGTCGGAACACTGAAGCTTTCTTT
>TRBV5-1|14|-|-|TRBJ2-2
CASSLGHNTGELFF
TGCGCCAGCAGCTTGGGACATAACACCGGGGAGCTGTTTTTT
>TRBV30|12|-|medium-sized|TRBJ1-1
CAWGRGNTEAFF
TGTGCCTGGGGACGGGGGAACACTGAAGCTTTCTTT
>TRBV19|14|-|-|TRBJ1-3
CASRESISGNTIYF
TGTGCCAGTAGGGAATCAATCTCTGGAAACACCATATATTTT
>TRBV7-2|16|TRBD2|-|TRBJ2-5
CASSLRTSGAQETQYF
TGTGCCAGCAGCTTACGGACTAGCGGGGCCCAAGAGACCCAGTACTTC
>TRBV12-5|13|-|once|TRBJ2-3
CASGLELFDTQYF
TGTGCTAGTGGTTTGGAGCTTTTTGATACGCAGTATTTT
>TRBV10-3|13|TRBD2|-|TRBJ2-3
CAIQAGSTDTQYF
TGTGCCATACAAGCGGGAAGCACAGATACGCAGTATTTT
>TRBV4-3|14|-|-|TRBJ1-1
CASSQVRGRTEAFF
TGCGCCAGCAGCCAAGTACGGGGAAGGACTGAAGCTTTCTTT
>TRBV10-1|14|TRBD1|few|TRBJ1-2
CASTIQGLNYGYTF
TGCGCCAGCACGATACAGGGGCTGAACTATGGCTACACCTTC
>TRBV20-1|11|-|-|TRBJ2-5
CSASTGETQYF
TGCAGTGCAAGCACTGGAGAGACCCAGTACTTC
>TRBV11-3|17|TRBD1|-|TRBJ2-2
CASSFTRDRVFTGELFF
TGTGCCAGCAGCTTCACCCGGGACAGGGTGTTCACCGGGGAGCTGTTTTTT
>TRBV19|15|-|once|TRBJ1-1
CASSISPRQNTEAFF
TGTGCCAGTAGTATTTCCCCACGACAGAACACTGAAGCTTTCTTT
>TRBV5-1|16|-|once|TRBJ2-2
CASSLVQGEPTGELFF
TGCGCCAGCAGCTTGGTACAGGGTGAACCCACCGGGGAGCTGTTTTTT
>TRBV5-1|17|-|-|TRBJ1-1
CASSLKVFVPSHTEAFF
TGCGCCAGCAGCTTGAAGGTCTTTGTTCCCAGCCACACTGAAGCTTTCTTT
>TRBV7-2|17|-|-|TRBJ2-3
CASSLEGPPWGTDTQYF
TGTGCCAGCAGCTTAGAGGGACCCCCGTGGGGCACAGATACGCAGTATTTT
>TRBV30|16|-|-|TRBJ2-6
CARSAGLEDWANVLTF
TGTGCCCGGAGTGCTGGCCTGGAGGACTGGGCCAACGTCCTGACTTTC
>TRBV7-2|13|TRBD2|-|TRBJ2-7
CASSWGLVGEQYF
TGTGCCAGCAGCTGGGGACTAGTAGGCGAGCAGTACTTC
>TRBV7-9|11|-|-|TRBJ2-4
CASSEINIQYF
TGTGCCAGCAGTGAGATAAACATTCAGTACTTC
>TRBV9|17|TRBD2|-|TRBJ2-1
CASSVAVAGGPGSEQFF
TGTGCCAGCAGCGTAGCGGTAGCGGGAGGGCCTGGTAGTGAGCAGTTCTTC
>TRBV10-3|14|-|few|TRBJ2-4
CAISDGSMGNIQYF
TGTGCCATCAGTGATGGTAGCATGGGAAACATTCAGTACTTC
>TRBV6-5|15|-|-|TRBJ1-6
CASKIRDGDRPPLHF
TGTGCCAGCAAGATCCGGGACGGAGACCGGCCACCCCTCCACTTT
>TRBV19|13|-|-|TRBJ1-5
CASSITGTQPQHF
TGTGCCAGTAGTATAACCGGGACTCAGCCCCAGCATTTT
>TRBV7-8|13|-|-|TRBJ1-1
CASSGTLNTEAFF
TGTGCCAGCAGCGGGACTTTGAACACTGAAGCTTTCTTT
>TRBV2|15|TRBD2|-|TRBJ2-2
CASGSGRIDTGELFF
TGTGCCAGCGGTAGCGGGAGGATAGACACCGGGGAGCTGTTTTTT
>TRBV4-2|14|-|once|TRBJ1-4
CASSLWGVNEKLFF
TGTGCCAGCAGCTTGTGGGGGGTTAATGAAAAACTGTTTTTT